The 8 T cell receptor beta chains in this list originate from one sample, sequenced in a study of cytomegalovirus exposure and HLA in healthy donors (dated by TCRdb to about 2017). Library generation was performed with the immunoSEQ multiplex PCR assay. For the multiplex PCR, a mixture combining 60 forward primers for TCR Vbeta segments and 13 reverse primers for TCR Jbeta segments was used. TCRdb took this table from immuneACCESS and kept in-frame rearrangements with V and J called. Such tables lack part of the clones; where checked against another copy, unresolved V genes explain under half of the gap, and the rest is unexplained. The table for this sample lists some 130,000 clones; roughly 80% of them were counted only once. The top ten constitute 11% of the sample. The sequencing sample was made of PBMCs. Receptors were obtained from a male donor in good health and CMV-seropositive.

In this sample, this clone turned up a few times. The chain uses TRBV7-2 and TRBJ2-1; D unclear. Trimming took off 1 base at V and 4 bases at J, with 11 bases between the two ends. CDR3 length equals 15 residues. The germline V gene has CDR1 SGHTA and CDR2 FQGNSA. This CDR3 reads CASSLVFTPYNEQFF. The CDR3 DNA is TGTGCCAGCAGCTTAGTGTTCACACCGTACAATGAGCAGTTCTTC.

CDR3 loop: CASSLEAGGSPDTQYF. CDR3 sequence (DNA): TGTGCCAGCAGCTTAGAGGCGGGAGGTAGCCCAGATACGCAGTATTTT. The rearrangement uses TRBV7-3 and TRBJ2-3; TRBD2 matches at 8 bases. After removal of 2 bases from V and 4 bases from J, the junction contained 8 bases not matched to a gene. The CDR3 is made up of 16 amino acids. Germline V CDR1 and CDR2: SGHTA, FQGTGA.

The rearrangement links TRBV19 to TRBJ1-1, with D tentatively TRBD1 (5 bases). The CDR3 spans 14 residues. CDR1 and CDR2 (germline): LNHDA, SQIVND (reference sequence). The V end was cut by 1 base, the J end by 5 bases, with 11 bases between. The CDR3 DNA reads TGTGCCAGTAGTATAGCGGGGGTTAGTACTGAAGCTTTCTTT. Translating gives CASSIAGVSTEAFF. Filled out from reference TRBV19 and TRBJ1-1, the complete variable domain reads DGGITQSPKYLFRKEGQNVTLSCEQNLNHDAMYWYRQDPGQGLRLIYYSQIVNDFQKGDIAEGYSVSREKKESFPLTVTSAQKNPTAFYLCASSIAGVSTEAFFGQGTRLTVV.

The chain has TRBV28 and TRBJ2-1, with 7 bases matching TRBD2. The CDR3 is 15 residues long. CDR1 is MDHEN, CDR2 SYDVKM, per germline. V was pared by 5 bases and J by 7 bases, with 11 bases of the junction left unmatched. DNA of the CDR3: TGTGCCAGCAGTCCACCAATGGGAGGGCAGAATGAGCAGTTCTTC. Translating gives CASSPPMGGQNEQFF.

The V call is TRBV4-3, the J call TRBJ2-2; D is undetermined. Looked up from germline, CDR1 is LGHNA and CDR2 is YSLEER. V was shortened by 4 bases and J by 4 bases, with 22 bases between the two germline ends. This CDR3 region has 18 residues. CDR3 in DNA: TGCGCCAGCAGCCCCATCCCAAGCGCCCCTCGGTTCACCGGGGAGCTGTTTTTT. Its translation is CASSPIPSAPRFTGELFF.

This clone was detected only a few times. The chain combines TRBV6-5 with TRBJ2-2, with a weak D call TRBD2 (6 bases). Per germline, CDR1 MNHEY and CDR2 SVGAGI. Trimming took off 6 bases at V and 4 bases at J, with 15 bases between the two ends. This CDR3 is 15 amino acids long. CDR3 region: CASSPGGVATGELFF. CDR3 in DNA: TGTGCCAGCAGCCCCGGCGGGGTGGCCACCGGGGAGCTGTTTTTT.

This clone was seen only a few times. This chain joins TRBV19 and TRBJ2-1; D perhaps matches TRBD2 (5 bases). Looked up from germline, CDR1 is LNHDA and CDR2 is SQIVND (reference sequence). Trimming shortened V by 5 bases and J by 6 bases, and 14 bases separated the two germline ends. This CDR3 region has 14 residues. CDR3 protein: CASSLNVGVNEQFF. The CDR3 region has the DNA TGTGCCAGTAGTCTCAACGTCGGGGTCAATGAGCAGTTCTTC. Full variable domain (missing parts from reference TRBV19 and TRBJ2-1): DGGITQSPKYLFRKEGQNVTLSCEQNLNHDAMYWYRQDPGQGLRLIYYSQIVNDFQKGDIAEGYSVSREKKESFPLTVTSAQKNPTAFYLCASSLNVGVNEQFFGPGTRLTVL.

V gene TRBV9 combines with J gene TRBJ2-1, with 9 bases identical to TRBD1. Germline V gives CDR1 SGDLS, CDR2 YYNGEE. The CDR3 runs to 17 residues. V dropped 6 bases and J dropped 6; count of bases not matched to a gene: 16. The CDR3 DNA reads TGTGCCAGCACCCAAGCGGGACAGGGCTGGCAGGGCAATGAGCAGTTCTTC. It yields the protein CASTQAGQGWQGNEQFF.